These 24 T cell receptor beta chains originate from one sample sequenced in a study of early stage breast cancer tumors (dated by TCRdb to the late 2010s). The method was the immunoSEQ multiplex PCR assay. Entries here come from immuneACCESS through TCRdb and include only in-frame sequences with V and J called. Some clones fail to appear in such tables; in the studies checked, an unresolved V gene covers under half of the shortfall, and the cause of the remainder is unknown. The sample table shows about 36,000 clones, and 74% are seen once. About 7% of the sample is in the top ten clones. Sequencing was performed on blood. The receptors originated from a person between 55 and 70 years old with breast cancer.

The chain links TRBV6-5 to TRBJ2-1; D gene uncertain. CDR1 is MNHEY, CDR2 SVGAGI, per germline. There are 15 residues in the CDR3. V lost 2 bases and J lost 7, with 15 bases in between. CDR3 sequence: CASSYSRYLANEQFF. In DNA, the CDR3 is TGTGCCAGCAGTTACAGTCGTTATCTGGCGAATGAGCAGTTCTTC.

The chain couples TRBV5-1 to TRBJ1-1, with 7 nucleotides matching TRBD1. In germline, CDR1 is SGHRS, CDR2 YFSETQ. The CDR3 is made up of 16 amino acids. V dropped 0 bases and J dropped 1; count of bases not matched to a gene: 6. The CDR3 DNA sequence: TGCGCCAGCAGCTTGGCGCCGGACAGGCCGAACACTGAAGCTTTCTTT. Its protein is CASSLAPDRPNTEAFF.

The V call is TRBV18, the J call TRBJ2-7, with 8 bases that match TRBD2. V lost 3 bases to trimming and J lost 3 bases; unmatched junction nucleotides: 10. CDR3 length: 16 residues. Germline V gene lookup returns CDR1 KGHSH and CDR2 LQKENI. Here the CDR3 DNA reads TGTGCCAGCTCACCCTCCGGGACTAGTTCCCGCTACGAGCAGTACTTC. Encoded protein: CASSPSGTSSRYEQYF. Drawing the rest from reference TRBV18 and TRBJ2-7, the complete variable domain is NAGVMQNPRHLVRRRGQEARLRCSPMKGHSHVYWYRQLPEEGLKFMVYLQKENIIDESGMPKERFSAEFPKEGPSILRIQQVVRGDSAAYFCASSPSGTSSRYEQYFGPGTRLTVT.

The chain combines TRBV2 with TRBJ1-3; D is ambiguous. Trimming removed 6 bases from V and 0 bases from J, with 9 bases in between. This CDR3 comprises 14 residues. The germline CDR1 and CDR2 sequences are SNHLY and FYNNEI. The CDR3 reads CASRSSYSGNTIYF. CDR3 DNA: TGTGCCAGCAGATCGAGCTACTCTGGAAACACCATATATTTT.

The chain is built from TRBV27 and TRBJ1-2, with D unclear. The germline V gene has CDR1 MNHEY and CDR2 SMNVEV (reference sequence). This CDR3 has 16 residues. V shed 1 base and J shed 3 bases, with 15 bases lying between them. CDR3 DNA sequence: TGTGCCAGCAGTTTATTCGCCGACCGGGTATACTATGGCTACACCTTC. Amino acid sequence: CASSLFADRVYYGYTF.

The chain links TRBV30 to TRBJ1-6; TRBD1 matches at 7 bases. The germline V gene has CDR1 GTSNPN and CDR2 SVGIG (reference sequence). The CDR3 totals 15 residues. With 0 bases clipped from V and 7 bases from J, the junction kept 6 bases outside the gene matches. The CDR3 reads CAWSVGDSRNSPLHF. The CDR3 DNA sequence: TGTGCCTGGAGTGTAGGGGACAGCAGGAATTCACCCCTCCACTTT.

This clone turned up a few times. V and J are TRBV5-5 and TRBJ1-2, with D uncertain. The CDR3 runs 14 residues. Trimming stripped 0 bases from V and 4 bases from J, with 10 bases between. Germline CDR1 and CDR2: SGHKS and YYEKEE (reference sequence). CDR3 residues: CASSLVGMGYGYTF. CDR3 bases: TGTGCCAGCAGCTTGGTAGGGATGGGCTATGGCTACACCTTC.

This chain joins TRBV21-1 and TRBJ1-5; the table names TRBD1, a call not compared with the DNA. TRBV21-1 is a pseudogene segment. The CDR3 covers 11 residues. Written as DNA, the CDR3 is TGTGCCAGCCGGCCAGGGGAGCCCCAGCATTTT. Translating gives CASRPGEPQHF.

This chain joins TRBV5-1 and TRBJ2-1; D might be TRBD2 (7 bases). V lost 1 base and J lost 8, with 25 bases in between. The CDR3 has 18 amino acids. Germline CDR1 and CDR2: SGHRS and YFSETQ. The CDR3 protein is CASSLTMVAGAPGDEQFF. The CDR3 region has the DNA TGCGCCAGCAGCTTGACAATGGTGGCGGGGGCCCCTGGGGATGAGCAGTTCTTC.

This chain links TRBV25-1 with TRBJ2-5; D is unclear. The CDR3 loop spans 14 amino acids. V was pared by 0 bases and J by 1 base, with 6 bases between. CDR1 is MGHDK and CDR2 is SYGVNS in the germline V gene. The CDR3 sequence: CASSEYGGQETQYF. CDR3 sequence (DNA): TGTGCCAGCAGTGAATATGGCGGCCAAGAGACCCAGTACTTC.

This sequence joins TRBV5-4 and TRBJ2-1; 7 nucleotides match TRBD2. The CDR3 contains 15 residues. With 5 bases clipped from V and 0 bases from J, the junction kept 5 bases outside the gene matches. The V gene's germline CDR1 is SGHNT and CDR2 YYREEE (reference sequence). Written as DNA, the CDR3 is TGTGCCAGCAGACCCACTAGCGACTCCTACAATGAGCAGTTCTTC. Translation gives CASRPTSDSYNEQFF.

The chain carries TRBV28 and TRBJ1-1; D possibly corresponds to TRBD1 (5 bases). The germline gives CDR1 MDHEN, CDR2 SYDVKM. This CDR3 comprises 15 residues. Trimming left V 8 bases short and J 2 bases short, with 18 bases between. DNA for the CDR3: TGTGCCAGCCTCATCATACGGGGGATCAACACTGAAGCTTTCTTT. It specifies CASLIIRGINTEAFF.

In this sample, this clone turned up a few times. This sequence joins TRBV2 and TRBJ1-5; D perhaps matches TRBD1 (6 bases). The V gene's germline CDR1 is SNHLY and CDR2 FYNNEI. V lost 4 bases and J 7 bases, leaving 17 bases between the germline ends. The CDR3 spans 15 residues. The CDR3 DNA reads TGTGCCAGCAGTGTACAGGGTGGGAGCGGGCAGCCCCAGCATTTT. The encoded protein is CASSVQGGSGQPQHF.

This clone was observed a handful of times. The sample contains more than one DNA sequence encoding this CDR3. The chain is built from TRBV18 and TRBJ1-3, with D uncertain. The germline CDR1 and CDR2 sequences are KGHSH and LQKENI. Trimming cost V 3 bases and J 2 bases, with 5 bases left between them. This CDR3 has 13 residues. In DNA form, the CDR3 reads TGTGCCAGCTCACCGACGGCTGGAAACACCATATATTTT. Translating it yields CASSPTAGNTIYF.

This sequence joins TRBV28 and TRBJ1-2; the match to TRBD1 covers 7 bases. Unmatched junction bases numbered 12, after V lost 5 bases and J lost 3 bases. Per the germline V gene, CDR1 is MDHEN and CDR2 is SYDVKM. The CDR3 totals 16 residues. CDR3 residues: CASSPQGVGIDYGYTF. In DNA form, the CDR3 reads TGTGCCAGCAGTCCTCAGGGGGTGGGAATTGACTATGGCTACACCTTC.

This rearrangement joins TRBV11-2 to TRBJ2-3; a weak D match, TRBD2 (6 bases). Germline V gives CDR1 SGHAT, CDR2 FQNNGV. The CDR3 extends over 14 amino acids. Trimming shortened V by 4 bases and J by 3 bases, and 11 bases separated the two germline ends. The CDR3 DNA follows: TGTGCCAGCAGCTCGGAGGGGCGAACAGATACGCAGTATTTT. It yields the protein CASSSEGRTDTQYF.

This clone was found a few times. V usage is TRBV25-1 and J usage is TRBJ1-1, with TRBD1 as a possible D gene (6 bases). The germline V and J ends were trimmed by 4 bases and 1 base, with 7 bases remaining between them. The CDR3 loop spans 13 amino acids. Per the germline V gene, CDR1 is MGHDK and CDR2 is SYGVNS. The CDR3: CASSGGGNTEAFF. In DNA, the CDR3 is TGTGCCAGCAGTGGAGGGGGGAACACTGAAGCTTTCTTT.

The V and J genes are TRBV7-6 and TRBJ1-4, with 10 positions matching TRBD1. Trimming removed 4 bases from V and 8 bases from J; junction bases left unmatched: 7. CDR3 length: 15 residues. CDR1 and CDR2 from the germline V gene are SGHVS and FNYEAQ. The CDR3 spells CASSSQTGGVEKLFF. In DNA form, the CDR3 reads TGTGCCAGCAGCTCCCAGACAGGGGGCGTCGAAAAACTGTTTTTT.

The V and J genes are TRBV10-3 and TRBJ1-2; D gene uncertain. The ends were cut back, 8 bases at V and 2 bases at J, with 15 bases in the middle. The CDR3 totals 14 residues. Germline V gives CDR1 ENHRY, CDR2 SYGVKD. The CDR3 region is CAIGSVGGNYGYTF. CDR3 bases: TGTGCCATCGGATCCGTGGGAGGGAACTATGGCTACACCTTC.

The chain is built from TRBV6-6 and TRBJ1-2, with D possibly being TRBD1 (5 bases). The CDR3 is made up of 12 amino acids. The germline V gene encodes CDR1 MNHNY and CDR2 SVGAGI (reference sequence). Trimming took off 0 bases at V and 8 bases at J, with 7 bases between the two ends. The CDR3 coding sequence is TGTGCCAGCAGTTACTCTGGGGGAGGCTACACCTTC. This codes for CASSYSGGGYTF.

This chain joins TRBV29-1 and TRBJ2-2; TRBD2 matches 13 bases. The germline V gene encodes CDR1 SQVTM and CDR2 ANQGSEA. J gave up 5 bases and V 7 bases, and 16 bases lay outside the gene matches. This CDR3 has 18 residues. The CDR3 here is CSAKTPTSGGPRTGELFF. DNA of the CDR3: TGCAGCGCGAAGACACCGACTAGCGGGGGGCCCAGGACCGGGGAGCTGTTTTTT.

The CDR3 bases are TGTGCCAGCATTCTCCTGGGGGGACAGCGGGGAGGCTACACCTTC. This gives the protein CASILLGGQRGGYTF. The gene calls are TRBV5-6 and TRBJ1-2, with TRBD1 matching over 7 bases. The ends lost 6 bases at V and 8 bases at J; junction bases unmatched: 16. Germline V gene sequence: CDR1 SGHDT, CDR2 YYEEEE. The CDR3 spans 15 residues. Supplemented by reference TRBV5-6 and TRBJ1-2, the full variable domain reads DAGVTQSPTHLIKTRGQQVTLRCSPKSGHDTVSWYQQALGQGPQFIFQYYEEEERQRGNFPDRFSGHQFPNYSSELNVNALLLGDSALYLCASILLGGQRGGYTFGSGTRLTVV.

This clone has just a few counts. The chain joins TRBV19 to TRBJ1-3, with D perhaps TRBD1 (5 bases). Germline V gene sequence: CDR1 LNHDA, CDR2 SQIVND (reference sequence). The CDR3 spans 14 residues. V lost 8 bases, J lost 0 bases, and 11 bases lay in between. CDR3 in DNA: TGTGCCAGTTCGACGGGGGGCTCTGGAAACACCATATATTTT. Translation: CASSTGGSGNTIYF.

V is TRBV28 and J is TRBJ2-6; 8 nucleotides match TRBD2. CDR3 size: 18 residues. Germline V gene data show CDR1 as MDHEN and CDR2 as SYDVKM. The V and J ends lost 5 bases and 4 bases, in that order; junction bases with no gene match: 13. The DNA of the CDR3 is TGTGCCAGCAGTGAATTTCGGGGGGGCGCATTGGGGGCCAACGTCCTGACTTTC. It specifies CASSEFRGGALGANVLTF.